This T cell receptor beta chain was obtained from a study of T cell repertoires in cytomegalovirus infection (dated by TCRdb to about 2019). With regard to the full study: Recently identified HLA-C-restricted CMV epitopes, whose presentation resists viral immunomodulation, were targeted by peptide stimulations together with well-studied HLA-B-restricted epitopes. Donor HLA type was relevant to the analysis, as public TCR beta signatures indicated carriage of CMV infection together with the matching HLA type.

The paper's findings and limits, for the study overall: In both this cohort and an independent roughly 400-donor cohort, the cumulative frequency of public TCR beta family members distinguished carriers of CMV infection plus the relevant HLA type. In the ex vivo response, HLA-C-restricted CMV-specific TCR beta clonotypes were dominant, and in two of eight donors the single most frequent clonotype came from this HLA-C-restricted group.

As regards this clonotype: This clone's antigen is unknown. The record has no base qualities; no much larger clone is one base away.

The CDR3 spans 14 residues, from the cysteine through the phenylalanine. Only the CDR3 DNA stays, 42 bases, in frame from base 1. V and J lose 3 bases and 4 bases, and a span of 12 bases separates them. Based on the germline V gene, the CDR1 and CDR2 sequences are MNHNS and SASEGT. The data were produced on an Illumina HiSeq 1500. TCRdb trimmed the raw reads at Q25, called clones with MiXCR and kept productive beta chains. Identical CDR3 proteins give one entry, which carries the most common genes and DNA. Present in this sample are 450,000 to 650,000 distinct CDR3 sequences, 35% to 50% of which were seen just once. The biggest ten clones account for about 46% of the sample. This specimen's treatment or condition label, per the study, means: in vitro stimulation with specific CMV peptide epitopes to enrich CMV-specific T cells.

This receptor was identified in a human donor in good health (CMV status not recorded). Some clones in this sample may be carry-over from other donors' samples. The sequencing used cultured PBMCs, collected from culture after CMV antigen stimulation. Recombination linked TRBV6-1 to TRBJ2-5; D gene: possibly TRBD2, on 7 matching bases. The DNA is TGTGCCAGCAGTGATGGGGGGGCTAGAGAGACCCAGTACTTC. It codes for CASSDGGARETQYF.